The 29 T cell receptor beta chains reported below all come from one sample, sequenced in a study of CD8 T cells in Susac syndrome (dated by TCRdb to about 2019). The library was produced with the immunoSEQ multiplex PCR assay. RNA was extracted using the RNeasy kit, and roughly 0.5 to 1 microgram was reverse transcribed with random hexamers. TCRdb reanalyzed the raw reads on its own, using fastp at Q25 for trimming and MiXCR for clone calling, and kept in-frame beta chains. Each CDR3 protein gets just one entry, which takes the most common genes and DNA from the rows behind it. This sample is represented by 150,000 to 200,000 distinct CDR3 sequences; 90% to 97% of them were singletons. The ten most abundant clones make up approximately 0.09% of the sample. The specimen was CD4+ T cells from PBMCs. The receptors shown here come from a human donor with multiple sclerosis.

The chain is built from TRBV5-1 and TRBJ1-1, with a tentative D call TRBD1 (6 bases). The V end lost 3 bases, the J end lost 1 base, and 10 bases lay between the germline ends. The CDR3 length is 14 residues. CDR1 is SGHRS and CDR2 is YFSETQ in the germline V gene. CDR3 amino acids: CASSWMTGNTEAFF. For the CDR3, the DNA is TGCGCCAGCAGCTGGATGACAGGGAACACTGAAGCTTTCTTT.

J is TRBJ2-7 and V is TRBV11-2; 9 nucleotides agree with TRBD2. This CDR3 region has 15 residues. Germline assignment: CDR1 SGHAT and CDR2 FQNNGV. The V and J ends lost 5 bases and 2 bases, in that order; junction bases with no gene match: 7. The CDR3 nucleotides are TGTGCCAGCAGCCCTTCGGGACTAGCCCCCTACGAGCAGTACTTC. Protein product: CASSPSGLAPYEQYF.

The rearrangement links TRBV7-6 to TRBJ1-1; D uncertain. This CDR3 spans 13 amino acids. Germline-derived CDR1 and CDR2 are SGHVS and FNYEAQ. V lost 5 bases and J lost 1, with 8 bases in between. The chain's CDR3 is CASSVQPNTEAFF. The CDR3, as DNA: TGTGCCAGCAGCGTACAGCCGAACACTGAAGCTTTCTTT. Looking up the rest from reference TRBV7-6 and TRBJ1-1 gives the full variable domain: GAGVSQSPRYKVTKRGQDVALRCDPISGHVSLYWYRQALGQGPEFLTYFNYEAQQDKSGLPNDRFSAERPEGSISTLTIQRTEQRDSAMYRCASSVQPNTEAFFGQGTRLTVV.

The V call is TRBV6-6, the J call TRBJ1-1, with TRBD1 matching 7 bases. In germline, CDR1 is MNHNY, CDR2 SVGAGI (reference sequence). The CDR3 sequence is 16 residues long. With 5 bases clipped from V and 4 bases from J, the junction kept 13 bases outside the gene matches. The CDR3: CASSTPPRTGATEAFF. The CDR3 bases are TGTGCCAGCAGTACTCCCCCGAGAACAGGGGCCACTGAAGCTTTCTTT.

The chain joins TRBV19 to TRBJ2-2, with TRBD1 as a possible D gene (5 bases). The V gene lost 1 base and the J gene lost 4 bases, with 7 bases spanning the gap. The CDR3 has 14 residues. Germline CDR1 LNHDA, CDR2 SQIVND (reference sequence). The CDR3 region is CASSIGQSTGELFF. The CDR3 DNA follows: TGTGCCAGTAGTATAGGACAGTCCACCGGGGAGCTGTTTTTT.

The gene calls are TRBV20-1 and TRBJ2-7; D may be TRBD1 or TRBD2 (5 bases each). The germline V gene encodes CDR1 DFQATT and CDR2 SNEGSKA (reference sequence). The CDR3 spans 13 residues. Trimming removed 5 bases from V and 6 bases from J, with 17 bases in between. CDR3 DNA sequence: TGCAGTGCTGAGGGCCCGGGGACGGGCGAGCAGTACTTC. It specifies CSAEGPGTGEQYF.

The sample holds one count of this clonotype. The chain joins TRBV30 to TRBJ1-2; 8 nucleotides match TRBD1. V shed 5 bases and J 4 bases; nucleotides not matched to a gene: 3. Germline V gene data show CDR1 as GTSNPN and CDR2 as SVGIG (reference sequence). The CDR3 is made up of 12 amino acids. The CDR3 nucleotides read TGTGCCTGGGGACAGGGTTTCTATGGCTACACCTTC. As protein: CAWGQGFYGYTF.

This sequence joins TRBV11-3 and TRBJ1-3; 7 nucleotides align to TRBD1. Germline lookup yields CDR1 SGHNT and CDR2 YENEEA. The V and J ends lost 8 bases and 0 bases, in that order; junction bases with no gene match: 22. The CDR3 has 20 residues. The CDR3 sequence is CASDIFRDRNPPSSGNTIYF. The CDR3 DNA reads TGTGCCAGCGATATCTTCCGGGACAGAAATCCCCCTTCCTCTGGAAACACCATATATTTT.

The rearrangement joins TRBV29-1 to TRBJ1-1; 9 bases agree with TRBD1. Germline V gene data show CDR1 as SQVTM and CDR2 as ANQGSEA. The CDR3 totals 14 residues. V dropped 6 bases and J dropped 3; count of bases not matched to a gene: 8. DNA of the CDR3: TGCAGCGTCGGAGGGACAGGGAGATACACTGAAGCTTTCTTT. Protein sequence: CSVGGTGRYTEAFF.

The CDR3 DNA reads as TGTGCCAGCAGCGGCCCGGGACAGGGTAGCAATCAGCCCCAGCATTTT. Translating gives CASSGPGQGSNQPQHF. V usage is TRBV7-9 and J usage is TRBJ1-5, with 9 bases matching TRBD1. Germline CDR1 SEHNR, CDR2 FQNEAQ (reference sequence). J gave up 0 bases and V 5 bases, and 5 bases lay outside the gene matches. The CDR3 totals 16 residues.

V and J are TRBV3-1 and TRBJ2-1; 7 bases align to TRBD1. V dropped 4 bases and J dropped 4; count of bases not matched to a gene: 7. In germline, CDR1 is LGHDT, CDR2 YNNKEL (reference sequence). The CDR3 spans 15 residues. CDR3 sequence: CASSPRTGIYNEQFF. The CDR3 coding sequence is TGTGCCAGCAGCCCCCGGACAGGAATATACAATGAGCAGTTCTTC.

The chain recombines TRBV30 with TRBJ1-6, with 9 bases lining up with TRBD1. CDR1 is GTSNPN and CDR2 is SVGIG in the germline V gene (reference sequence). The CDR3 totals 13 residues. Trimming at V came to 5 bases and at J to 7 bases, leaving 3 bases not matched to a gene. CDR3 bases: TGTGCCTGGCATGGACAGGGGAATTCACCCCTCCACTTT. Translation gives CAWHGQGNSPLHF.

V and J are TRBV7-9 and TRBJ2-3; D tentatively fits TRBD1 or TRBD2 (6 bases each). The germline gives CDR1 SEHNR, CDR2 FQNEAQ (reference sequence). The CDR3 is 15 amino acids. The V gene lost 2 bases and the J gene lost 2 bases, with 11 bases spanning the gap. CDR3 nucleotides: TGTGCCAGCAGCTTATTGGGGGGCCCCACAGATACGCAGTATTTT. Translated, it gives CASSLLGGPTDTQYF.

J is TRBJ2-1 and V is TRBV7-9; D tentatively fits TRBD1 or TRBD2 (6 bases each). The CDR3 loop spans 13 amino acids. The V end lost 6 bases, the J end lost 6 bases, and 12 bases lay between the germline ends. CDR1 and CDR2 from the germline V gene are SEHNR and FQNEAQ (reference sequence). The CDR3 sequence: CASRLQGGNEQFF. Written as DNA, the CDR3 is TGTGCCAGCAGATTACAGGGAGGCAATGAGCAGTTCTTC.

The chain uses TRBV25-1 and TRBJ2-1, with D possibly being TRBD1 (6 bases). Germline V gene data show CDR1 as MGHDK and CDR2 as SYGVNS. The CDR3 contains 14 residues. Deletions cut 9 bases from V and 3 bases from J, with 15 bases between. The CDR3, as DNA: TGTGCCAGACCGGACAGACACTACTACAATGAGCAGTTCTTC. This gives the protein CARPDRHYYNEQFF.

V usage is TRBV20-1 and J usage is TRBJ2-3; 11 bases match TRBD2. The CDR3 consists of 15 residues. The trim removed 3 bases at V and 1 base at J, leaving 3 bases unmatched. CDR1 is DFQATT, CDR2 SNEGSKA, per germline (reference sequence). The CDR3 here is CSASLLAGGTDTQYF. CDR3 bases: TGCAGTGCTAGCTTACTAGCGGGGGGCACAGATACGCAGTATTTT.

The CDR3 loop is CAWSVRGAETQYF. CDR3 DNA sequence: TGTGCCTGGAGTGTACGGGGCGCGGAGACCCAGTACTTC. The V gene is TRBV30, the J gene TRBJ2-5; D tentatively fits TRBD1 or TRBD2 (5 bases each). The CDR3 is made up of 13 amino acids. The germline V and J ends were trimmed by 0 bases and 5 bases, with 10 bases remaining between them. The V gene's germline CDR1 is GTSNPN and CDR2 SVGIG (reference sequence).

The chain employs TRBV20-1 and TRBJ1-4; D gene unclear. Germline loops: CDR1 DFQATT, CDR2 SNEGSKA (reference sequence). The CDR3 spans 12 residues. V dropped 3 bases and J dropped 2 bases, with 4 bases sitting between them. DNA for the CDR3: TGCAGTGCTAGCGGTACTAATGAAAAACTGTTTTTT. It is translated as CSASGTNEKLFF.

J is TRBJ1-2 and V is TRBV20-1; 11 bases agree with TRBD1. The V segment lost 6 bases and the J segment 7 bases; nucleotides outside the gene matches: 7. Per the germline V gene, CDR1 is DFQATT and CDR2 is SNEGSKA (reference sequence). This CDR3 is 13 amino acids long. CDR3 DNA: TGCAGTGCCTACCGGACAGGGGGCCTTGGCTACACCTTC. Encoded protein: CSAYRTGGLGYTF.

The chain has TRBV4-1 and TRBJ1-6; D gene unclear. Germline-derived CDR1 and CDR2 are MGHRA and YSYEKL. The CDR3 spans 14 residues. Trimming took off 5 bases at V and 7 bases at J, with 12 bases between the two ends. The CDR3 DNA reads TGCGCCAGCAGCGTTGGAGGGCTGAATTCACCCCTCCACTTT. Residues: CASSVGGLNSPLHF.

In DNA, the CDR3 is TGTGCCAGCAGACGCACTCTGGACAACCCCGATCCCGGAAACATTCAGTACTTC. Its translation: CASRRTLDNPDPGNIQYF. V and J are TRBV2 and TRBJ2-4, with a weak D call TRBD1 (5 bases). The CDR3 has 18 amino acids. CDR1 is SNHLY, CDR2 FYNNEI, per germline. With 6 bases removed from V and 6 bases from J, the gap between germline ends came to 27 bases.

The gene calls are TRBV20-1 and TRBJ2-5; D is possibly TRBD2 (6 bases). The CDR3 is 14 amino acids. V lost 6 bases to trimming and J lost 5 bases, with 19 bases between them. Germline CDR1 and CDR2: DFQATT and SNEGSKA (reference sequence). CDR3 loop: CSALSWRGWETQYF. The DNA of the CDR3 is TGCAGTGCCCTCTCCTGGAGGGGATGGGAGACCCAGTACTTC.

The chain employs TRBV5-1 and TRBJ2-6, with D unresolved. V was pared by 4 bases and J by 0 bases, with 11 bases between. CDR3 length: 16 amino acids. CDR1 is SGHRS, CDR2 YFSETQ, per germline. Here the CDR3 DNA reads TGCGCCAGCAGCGCAACTGAAAGCTCTGGGGCCAACGTCCTGACTTTC. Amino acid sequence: CASSATESSGANVLTF. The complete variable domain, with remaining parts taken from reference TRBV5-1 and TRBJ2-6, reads KAGVTQTPRYLIKTRGQQVTLSCSPISGHRSVSWYQQTPGQGLQFLFEYFSETQRNKGNFPGRFSGRQFSNSRSEMNVSTLELGDSALYLCASSATESSGANVLTFGAGSRLTVL.

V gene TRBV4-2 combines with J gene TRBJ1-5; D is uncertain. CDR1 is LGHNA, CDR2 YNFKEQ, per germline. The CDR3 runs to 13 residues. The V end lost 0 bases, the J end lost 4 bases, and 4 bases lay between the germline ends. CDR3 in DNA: TGTGCCAGCAGCCAAGATAGAAATCAGCCCCAGCATTTT. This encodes CASSQDRNQPQHF.

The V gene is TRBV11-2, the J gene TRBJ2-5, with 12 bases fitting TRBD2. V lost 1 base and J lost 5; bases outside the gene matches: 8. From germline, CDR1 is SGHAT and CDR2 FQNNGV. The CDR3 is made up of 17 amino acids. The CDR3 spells CASSLGASGGASETQYF. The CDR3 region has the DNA TGTGCCAGCAGCTTAGGGGCTAGCGGGGGGGCTTCGGAGACCCAGTACTTC.

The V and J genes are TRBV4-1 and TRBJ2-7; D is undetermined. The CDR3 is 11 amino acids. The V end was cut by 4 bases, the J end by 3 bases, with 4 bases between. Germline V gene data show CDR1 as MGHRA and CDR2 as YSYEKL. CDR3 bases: TGCGCCAGCAGCCTTTTCTACGAGCAGTACTTC. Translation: CASSLFYEQYF.

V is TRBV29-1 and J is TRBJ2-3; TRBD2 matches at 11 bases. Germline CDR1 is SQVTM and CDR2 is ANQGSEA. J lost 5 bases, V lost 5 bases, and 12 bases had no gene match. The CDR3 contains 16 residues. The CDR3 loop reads CSVRLLSGGAEDTQYF. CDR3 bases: TGCAGCGTTCGTCTACTTAGCGGGGGGGCGGAAGATACGCAGTATTTT.

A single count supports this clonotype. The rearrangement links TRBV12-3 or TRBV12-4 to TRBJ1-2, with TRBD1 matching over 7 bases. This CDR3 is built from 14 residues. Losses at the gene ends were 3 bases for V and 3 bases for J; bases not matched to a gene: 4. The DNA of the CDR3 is TGTGCCAGCAGTTTTTTCAGGGGGGACTATGGCTACACCTTC. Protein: CASSFFRGDYGYTF.

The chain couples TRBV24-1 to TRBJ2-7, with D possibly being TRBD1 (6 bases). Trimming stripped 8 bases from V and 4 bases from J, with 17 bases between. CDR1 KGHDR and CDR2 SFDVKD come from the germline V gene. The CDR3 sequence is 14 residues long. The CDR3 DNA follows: TGTGCCACCACCCTGACAGGAGCCCGTTACGAGCAGTACTTC. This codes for CATTLTGARYEQYF.